This entry lists 30 T cell receptor beta chains sequenced from one sample in a study of CD8+ T cells in alopecia areata. CD4+ cells underwent sorting into CD25+CD127- cells for several patients. Extraction and reverse transcription of RNA yielded cDNA as the sequencing template. Sequencing was performed with immunoSEQ multiplex PCR; in TCRdb, only in-frame clones are kept and a portion is missing. The sample holds around 19,000 clones, roughly three fifths seen once. Source material: CD4+ Tregs sorted from blood. Receptors originate from a human donor with alopecia areata.

The chain's CDR3 is CASSFNEQFF. The CDR3 DNA reads TGTGCCAGCAGCTTCAATGAGCAGTTCTTC. This chain links TRBV5-6 with TRBJ2-1; no definite D call. Germline V gives CDR1 SGHDT, CDR2 YYEEEE. V gave up 2 bases and J gave up 6 bases, with 0 bases separating them. The CDR3 has 10 amino acids.

Comments on this clone: The junction departs from the called germline gene at one end, perhaps through a read error. This sample includes further DNA sequences coding for the same CDR3. The chain has TRBV5-6 and TRBJ2-7; no clear D. Germline loops: CDR1 SGHDT, CDR2 YYEEEE. The CDR3 is 12 residues long. DNA of the CDR3: TGCGCCAGCAGCCCCCTGGGTGGGGAGCAGTACTTC. Its translation: CASSPLGGEQYF.

The genes are TRBV6-5 and TRBJ1-2, with no clear D. Per the germline V gene, CDR1 is MNHEY and CDR2 is SVGAGI. This CDR3 spans 15 amino acids. V was pared by 7 bases and J by 1 base, with 16 bases between. This CDR3 reads CASKRGSGGNYGYTF. The CDR3, as DNA: TGTGCCAGCAAGCGTGGGTCAGGCGGTAACTATGGCTACACCTTC.

On this clone itself: One junction end disagrees with the germline gene, perhaps due to a read error. The CDR3 loop reads CASSSHPGNTIYF. For the CDR3, the DNA is TGTGCTAGCAGCTCCCACCCCGGAAACACCATATATTTT. The chain employs TRBV7-7 and TRBJ1-3; no clear D gene. Germline V gives CDR1 SSHAT, CDR2 FNYEAQ (reference sequence). There are 13 residues in the CDR3.

The chain recombines TRBV5-1 with TRBJ2-5; D unclear. The CDR3 consists of 15 residues. V was trimmed by 4 bases and J by 2 bases, leaving 15 bases between them. In germline, CDR1 is SGHRS, CDR2 YFSETQ. The CDR3 DNA follows: TGCGCCAGCAGCCGGACCAGTAGCCTACAAGAGACCCAGTACTTC. It codes for CASSRTSSLQETQYF.

V and J are TRBV4-1 and TRBJ2-5; 9 bases match TRBD1. CDR1 and CDR2 from the germline V gene are MGHRA and YSYEKL. Trimming at V came to 6 bases and at J to 0 bases, leaving 5 bases not matched to a gene. The CDR3 consists of 15 residues. The CDR3 loop is CASSRGDRDQETQYF. In DNA, the CDR3 is TGCGCCAGCAGTCGGGGGGACAGGGACCAAGAGACCCAGTACTTC.

J is TRBJ2-3 and V is TRBV19; 9 bases fit TRBD2. CDR1 LNHDA and CDR2 SQIVND come from the germline V gene (reference sequence). The CDR3 is 16 amino acids. Losses at the gene ends were 4 bases for V and 0 bases for J; bases not matched to a gene: 5. The CDR3 region has the DNA TGTGCCAGTAGTAAGACTAGCGGCCGAAGCACAGATACGCAGTATTTT. As protein: CASSKTSGRSTDTQYF.

As concerns this clone: At one of its ends the junction is not consistent with the germline gene, which may arise from a read error. This chain links TRBV10-3 with TRBJ2-7; 8 bases are shared with TRBD1. Germline CDR1 ENHRY, CDR2 SYGVKD. The CDR3 runs 13 residues. CDR3 amino acids: CAIRRQGWPFPVF. Written as DNA, the CDR3 is TGTGCCATCAGGCGACAGGGGTGGCCCTTCCCGGTCTTC.

The chain combines TRBV5-1 with TRBJ1-1; D remains unclear. V gave up 0 bases and J gave up 4 bases, with 10 bases separating them. Germline lookup yields CDR1 SGHRS and CDR2 YFSETQ. The CDR3 spans 14 residues. CDR3 DNA: TGCGCCAGCAGCTTGGGACAACATGGCACTGAAGCTTTCTTT. Residues: CASSLGQHGTEAFF.

A word on this clone: The same CDR3 also results from other DNA sequences found in this sample. The gene calls are TRBV5-1 and TRBJ2-1; D is unresolved. The V and J ends lost 4 bases and 2 bases respectively, with 4 bases between them. Germline V gene data show CDR1 as SGHRS and CDR2 as YFSETQ. This CDR3 has 12 amino acids. The CDR3 protein is CASSLPYNEQFF. CDR3 nucleotides: TGCGCCAGCAGCCTGCCCTACAATGAGCAGTTCTTC. Combining the CDR3 with reference TRBV5-1 and TRBJ2-1 gives the whole variable domain KAGVTQTPRYLIKTRGQQVTLSCSPISGHRSVSWYQQTPGQGLQFLFEYFSETQRNKGNFPGRFSGRQFSNSRSEMNVSTLELGDSALYLCASSLPYNEQFFGPGTRLTVL.

This clone was detected only a few times. This sequence joins TRBV14 and TRBJ1-1; D is possibly TRBD1 (6 bases). Germline lookup yields CDR1 SGHDN and CDR2 FVKESK. Trimming cost V 3 bases and J 0 bases, with 14 bases left between them. The CDR3 is 16 amino acids. The CDR3 here is CASSHQGMGMNTEAFF. The CDR3 DNA reads as TGTGCCAGCAGCCATCAGGGGATGGGCATGAACACTGAAGCTTTCTTT.

A few counts support this clone. The rearrangement links TRBV30 to TRBJ2-2, with D possibly being TRBD2 (5 bases). V dropped 8 bases and J dropped 6 bases, with 13 bases sitting between them. Germline values: CDR1 GTSNPN, CDR2 SVGIG (reference sequence). This CDR3 contains 12 residues. The CDR3 loop is CAGLRGPGELFF. CDR3 bases: TGTGCCGGTCTTCGAGGGCCCGGGGAGCTGTTTTTT.

The rearrangement uses TRBV11-3 and TRBJ2-7; 9 bases match TRBD1. Germline assignment: CDR1 SGHNT and CDR2 YENEEA. This CDR3 has 14 amino acids. Losses at the gene ends were 4 bases for V and 2 bases for J; bases not matched to a gene: 3. The chain's CDR3 is CASSSGTGTYEQYF. The CDR3 DNA follows: TGTGCCAGCAGCTCCGGGACAGGGACCTACGAGCAGTACTTC.

This clone showed up just a few times. The rearrangement joins TRBV19 to TRBJ1-2; 8 bases align to TRBD1. Germline trimming cut 6 bases from V and 8 bases from J; bases unmatched to any gene: 8. The CDR3 is 13 amino acids. Germline CDR1 and CDR2: LNHDA and SQIVND (reference sequence). CDR3 bases: TGTGCCAGTAGGTTAGGACAGGGAGGCGGCTACACCTTC. This sequence encodes CASRLGQGGGYTF. The whole variable domain, remainder taken from reference TRBV19 and TRBJ1-2, is DGGITQSPKYLFRKEGQNVTLSCEQNLNHDAMYWYRQDPGQGLRLIYYSQIVNDFQKGDIAEGYSVSREKKESFPLTVTSAQKNPTAFYLCASRLGQGGGYTFGSGTRLTVV.

This chain connects TRBV7-6 to TRBJ1-6; the D gene is possibly TRBD1 (5 bases). V was cut by 5 bases and J by 6 bases, with 20 bases left in between. The germline V gene has CDR1 SGHVS and CDR2 FNYEAQ. CDR3 size: 17 residues. CDR3 region: CASSLTGGGGSNSPLHF. In DNA, the CDR3 is TGTGCCAGCAGCCTAACGGGAGGTGGGGGGAGTAATTCACCCCTCCACTTT.

This clone was detected only once. The gene calls are TRBV6-5 and TRBJ2-2; D gene ambiguous. The CDR3 totals 12 residues. Trimming left V 3 bases short and J 5 bases short, with 4 bases between. Germline CDR1 MNHEY, CDR2 SVGAGI. CDR3 protein: CASSYGTGELFF. Here the CDR3 DNA reads TGTGCCAGCAGTTATGGGACCGGGGAGCTGTTTTTT.

This chain uses TRBV27 with TRBJ1-2, with D tentatively TRBD1 (5 bases). The V and J ends lost 6 bases and 4 bases respectively, with 9 bases between them. CDR1 and CDR2 (germline): MNHEY, SMNVEV (reference sequence). This CDR3 has 12 residues. As DNA, the CDR3 is TGTGCCAGCAGGGGGCCCTCCTATGGCTACACCTTC. The encoded protein is CASRGPSYGYTF.

This clone was recorded once. This rearrangement joins TRBV6-5 to TRBJ2-3; TRBD2 matches 7 bases. V lost 0 bases to trimming and J lost 4 bases; unmatched junction nucleotides: 7. Germline V gene data show CDR1 as MNHEY and CDR2 as SVGAGI. The CDR3 runs to 16 residues. CDR3 sequence: CASSYSAGLGSDTQYF. The DNA of the CDR3 is TGTGCCAGCAGTTACTCAGCGGGGCTAGGATCAGATACGCAGTATTTT.

The chain couples TRBV6-1 to TRBJ1-2; TRBD1 matches at 10 bases. CDR3 length equals 15 residues. V gave up 5 bases and J gave up 5 bases; unmatched junction bases: 8. Germline V gene lookup returns CDR1 MNHNS and CDR2 SASEGT. Written as DNA, the CDR3 is TGTGCCAGCAGTCCGGGGGGACAGGGGAATTATGGCTACACCTTC. This encodes CASSPGGQGNYGYTF.

A single count supports this clone. This chain uses TRBV4-2 with TRBJ2-5; 11 bases match TRBD2. The CDR3 covers 15 residues. Unmatched junction bases numbered 6, after V lost 4 bases and J lost 5 bases. CDR1 LGHNA and CDR2 YNFKEQ come from the germline V gene. This chain's CDR3 is CASSLAGGQEETQYF. In DNA form, the CDR3 reads TGTGCCAGCAGCCTAGCGGGGGGGCAAGAGGAGACCCAGTACTTC.

The chain has TRBV10-1 and TRBJ2-2; 8 bases agree with TRBD1. The CDR3 covers 16 residues. With V trimmed by 4 bases and J by 7 bases, 11 bases remained unmatched. Germline V lookup: CDR1 WNHNN, CDR2 SYGVQD (reference sequence). The CDR3 region is CASSGADRGSGGELFF. CDR3 coding DNA: TGCGCCAGCAGTGGGGCAGACAGGGGATCTGGCGGGGAGCTGTTTTTT.

The gene calls are TRBV28 and TRBJ2-7; no definite D call. The CDR3 sequence is 11 residues long. Trimming cost V 10 bases and J 3 bases, with 10 bases left between them. Per germline, CDR1 MDHEN and CDR2 SYDVKM. DNA for the CDR3: TGTGCCACCGTAAAGTTCTACGAGCAGTACTTC. Translating it yields CATVKFYEQYF.

The chain carries TRBV2 and TRBJ2-3, with D possibly matching TRBD2 (6 bases). CDR3 length equals 16 residues. V lost 5 bases and J 2 bases, leaving 17 bases between the germline ends. Germline loops: CDR1 SNHLY, CDR2 FYNNEI. Here the CDR3 reads CASSFEILANTDTQYF. CDR3 bases: TGTGCCAGCAGTTTCGAGATACTAGCCAACACAGATACGCAGTATTTT.

The chain links TRBV7-8 to TRBJ2-7; TRBD2 agrees at 8 bases. V shed 1 base, J shed 3 bases, and the junction held 5 bases outside the gene matches. Germline values: CDR1 SGHVS, CDR2 FQNEAQ. The CDR3 has 15 amino acids. As DNA, the CDR3 is TGTGCCAGCAGCTTAGATCAGCGGGGGTTCTACGAGCAGTACTTC. Encoded protein: CASSLDQRGFYEQYF.

This chain links TRBV28 with TRBJ2-1; 8 nucleotides match TRBD2. Germline V gene lookup returns CDR1 MDHEN and CDR2 SYDVKM. Trimming cost V 6 bases and J 2 bases; bases outside gene matches: 3. The CDR3 totals 14 residues. The chain's CDR3 is CASRSAGAYNEQFF. In DNA, the CDR3 is TGTGCCAGCAGGTCAGCGGGAGCCTACAATGAGCAGTTCTTC.

V usage is TRBV25-1 and J usage is TRBJ1-2; no reliable D call. The CDR3 has 14 residues. V gave up 1 base and J gave up 5 bases, with 11 bases separating them. Per germline, CDR1 MGHDK and CDR2 SYGVNS. The CDR3 DNA follows: TGTGCCAGCAGTGAATGGGATGGAGTTTATGGCTACACCTTC. It translates to CASSEWDGVYGYTF.

Here the CDR3 reads CASSGRTSGGETQYF. The CDR3 coding sequence is TGCGCCAGCAGCGGACGGACTAGCGGGGGTGAGACCCAGTACTTC. V gene TRBV5-1 combines with J gene TRBJ2-5; TRBD2 matches at 13 bases. Germline values: CDR1 SGHRS, CDR2 YFSETQ. Losses at the gene ends were 4 bases for V and 5 bases for J; bases not matched to a gene: 5. The CDR3 totals 15 residues.

The chain couples TRBV5-1 to TRBJ1-1; 8 bases line up with TRBD1. This CDR3 contains 15 residues. The V segment lost 1 base and the J segment 6 bases; nucleotides outside the gene matches: 8. Germline V gene data show CDR1 as SGHRS and CDR2 as YFSETQ. The DNA of the CDR3 is TGCGCCAGCAGCTTGTCGTCGGAGACAGGGGCTGAAGCTTTCTTT. This encodes CASSLSSETGAEAFF.

J is TRBJ2-1 and V is TRBV11-3, with a tentative D call TRBD2 (7 bases). The germline gives CDR1 SGHNT, CDR2 YENEEA. V was shortened by 5 bases and J by 5 bases, with 13 bases between the two germline ends. The length of the CDR3 is 14 residues. The chain's CDR3 is CASSPGGRDNEQFF. Written as DNA, the CDR3 is TGTGCCAGCAGCCCCGGGGGGCGGGACAATGAGCAGTTCTTC. The full variable domain, with the rest looked up from reference TRBV11-3 and TRBJ2-1, is EAGVVQSPRYKIIEKKQPVAFWCNPISGHNTLYWYLQNLGQGPELLIRYENEEAVDDSQLPKDRFSAERLKGVDSTLKIQPAELGDSAVYLCASSPGGRDNEQFFGPGTRLTVL.

This chain connects TRBV9 to TRBJ1-6; D is unclear. CDR1 SGDLS and CDR2 YYNGEE come from the germline V gene. V lost 2 bases and J lost 7, with 10 bases in between. This CDR3 spans 14 amino acids. The CDR3 nucleotides are TGTGCCAGCAGCGTTAACCCCGAGAATTCACCCCTCCACTTT. As protein: CASSVNPENSPLHF.